This is a list of T cell receptor beta chains from one sample in a study of cytomegalovirus exposure and HLA in healthy donors. TCRdb keeps only in-frame clones here, not all; method: immunoSEQ multiplex PCR. This repertoire shows over 150,000 clones, under 85% found once; its top ten account for about 2.9%. The sequenced sample consisted of PBMCs. The receptors stem from a male donor in good health and CMV-seronegative. Both conserved end residues are part of each CDR3. The D gene is left open where the match is weak. Only some rows state a clone size, as once, few, many or a class for expanded clones.

TRBJ2-3 | TRBV5-1 | TRBD1 | - | CASSSRGTGRVTDTQYF | TGCGCCAGCAGCTCGAGGGGGACAGGGAGAGTCACAGATACGCAGTATTTT
TRBJ1-1 | TRBV19 | - | - | CASWRGGEAFF | TGTGCCTCGTGGCGGGGTGGTGAAGCTTTCTTT
TRBJ2-7 | TRBV7-9 | - | - | CASSYQRGFYEQYF | TGTGCCAGCAGCTATCAACGGGGGTTCTACGAGCAGTACTTC
TRBJ1-3 | TRBV6-5 | - | - | CASSFRDSGGHTIYF | TGTGCCAGCAGCTTTCGGGACTCAGGCGGACACACCATATATTTT
TRBJ2-1 | TRBV25-1 | - | - | CASSEWGAANEQFF | TGTGCCAGCAGCGAATGGGGAGCGGCAAATGAGCAGTTCTTC
TRBJ1-4 | TRBV28 | TRBD1 | - | CASRSGQGLNEKLFF | TGTGCCAGCAGGTCCGGACAGGGGCTTAATGAAAAACTGTTTTTT
TRBJ2-4 | TRBV4-3 | TRBD2 | - | CASSQDSGSAKNIQYF | TGCGCCAGCAGCCAGGACAGCGGGAGTGCCAAAAACATTCAGTACTTC
TRBJ2-3 | TRBV9 | - | - | CASSVGDSGDTQYF | TGTGCCAGCAGCGTAGGCGACTCCGGAGATACGCAGTATTTT
TRBJ1-2 | TRBV12-5 | TRBD1 | - | CASGLAPTGGASPYGYTF | TGTGCTAGTGGTTTGGCACCTACAGGGGGCGCATCCCCCTATGGCTACACCTTC
TRBJ1-4 | TRBV7-2 | TRBD1 | few | CASSINPQGDEKLFF | TGTGCCAGCAGCATAAATCCACAGGGGGATGAAAAACTGTTTTTT
TRBJ1-5 | TRBV6-6 | - | - | CASRYRGSNQPQHF | TGTGCCAGCAGATACCGAGGTTCCAATCAGCCCCAGCATTTT
TRBJ1-2 | TRBV6-6 | - | - | CASSSPQSRGYGYTF | TGTGCCAGCAGTTCACCCCAATCCCGGGGCTATGGCTACACCTTC
TRBJ1-4 | TRBV6-5 | - | - | CASSYGSQDEKLFF | TGTGCCAGCAGTTACGGGTCGCAGGATGAAAAACTGTTTTTT
TRBJ1-3 | TRBV27 | - | once | CASGGLGNTIYF | TGTGCCAGCGGGGGCTTGGGAAACACCATATATTTT
TRBJ2-7 | TRBV7-6 | TRBD1 | - | CASSPGQEDYYEQYF | TGTGCCAGCAGCCCTGGACAGGAAGACTACTACGAGCAGTACTTC
TRBJ2-3 | TRBV10-3 | - | - | CAISESLGQGTDTQYF | TGTGCCATCAGTGAGTCGCTGGGTCAGGGCACAGATACGCAGTATTTT
TRBJ2-3 | TRBV29-1 | TRBD1 | - | CSVVKGQGVPRTDTQYF | TGCAGCGTTGTAAAGGGACAGGGGGTTCCTCGCACAGATACGCAGTATTTT
TRBJ2-1 | TRBV9 | - | few | CASSVEADGSYNEQFF | TGTGCCAGCAGCGTAGAAGCGGATGGCTCCTACAATGAGCAGTTCTTC
TRBJ1-6 | TRBV12-5 | TRBD1 | - | CASGLGQGNNSPLHF | TGTGCTAGTGGTTTGGGACAGGGCAATAATTCACCCCTCCACTTT
TRBJ2-3 | TRBV7-3 | TRBD2 | few | CASSRGLAGVSDTQYF | TGTGCCAGCAGCAGGGGACTAGCGGGAGTCTCAGATACGCAGTATTTT
TRBJ1-2 | TRBV30 | - | - | CAWKQGFGGYTF | TGTGCCTGGAAACAGGGTTTTGGGGGCTACACCTTC
TRBJ1-1 | TRBV7-9 | - | - | CSSSLTTLAEAFF | TGTTCCAGCAGCCTGACAACTTTAGCTGAAGCTTTCTTT
TRBJ1-1 | TRBV7-9 | TRBD1 | - | CASSRTGEAFF | TGTGCCAGCAGTCGGACAGGTGAAGCTTTCTTT
TRBJ2-7 | TRBV10-3 | TRBD1 | few | CAISEKTGRVEQYF | TGTGCCATCAGTGAGAAGACAGGGAGAGTCGAGCAGTACTTC